Listed here is a single TCR beta chain. Each CDR3 protein gets one entry after TCRdb re-called the PCR reads with MiXCR. The sample gives under 20,000 distinct CDR3 sequences, 30% to 50% of which show up once; 6.8% is in the top ten. The sample belongs to a study of tumor-infiltrating lymphocytes in oesophageal squamous cell carcinoma. Trimming stripped 1 base from V and 8 bases from J, with 9 bases between. The germline V gene encodes CDR1 KGHSH and CDR2 LQKENI. The CDR3 runs to 13 residues. The chain combines TRBV18 with TRBJ2-1; D remains unclear. Sequencing used blood. The origin of this receptor is a male donor with esophageal squamous cell carcinoma. This CDR3 reads CASSPQGRYEQFF. In DNA, the CDR3 is TGTGCCAGCTCACCACAAGGCAGATATGAGCAGTTCTTC. The entire variable domain, with the rest obtained from reference TRBV18 and TRBJ2-1, is as follows: NAGVMQNPRHLVRRRGQEARLRCSPMKGHSHVYWYRQLPEEGLKFMVYLQKENIIDESGMPKERFSAEFPKEGPSILRIQQVVRGDSAAYFCASSPQGRYEQFFGPGTRLTVL.